This passage covers 3 T cell receptor beta chains from one sample sequenced in a study of Ad26.COV2.S vaccination and SARS-CoV-2 variants. Profiling relied on immunoSEQ multiplex PCR, and the TCRdb table lists in-frame clones only, not all of them. Among roughly 460,000 clones listed, roughly nine tenths were seen once. Treatment indicated: about 20 received Ad26.COV2.S at low or high dose, single or two shots; 5 received placebo; per-sample allocation not given. Following the first vaccine or placebo injection, samples were taken on day 63. The sequencing here drew on peripheral blood, taken in a trial of Ad26.COV2.S vaccine versus placebo. The receptors derive from a person aged 18 to 59 who received the Ad26.COV2.S COVID-19 vaccine or a placebo.

The rearrangement uses TRBV7-2 and TRBJ1-1; tentatively, D is TRBD1 (5 bases). V lost 2 bases and J 0 bases, leaving 7 bases between the germline ends. The CDR3 spans 14 residues. Germline lookup yields CDR1 SGHTA and CDR2 FQGNSA. CDR3 bases: TGTGCCAGCAGCTTATCAGGGATGAACACTGAAGCTTTCTTT. It translates to CASSLSGMNTEAFF.

The gene calls are TRBV28 and TRBJ2-7, with D perhaps matching TRBD1 or TRBD2 (5 bases each). CDR1 and CDR2 from the germline V gene are MDHEN and SYDVKM. The CDR3 is 15 residues long. The germline V and J ends were trimmed by 5 bases and 4 bases, with 18 bases remaining between them. The CDR3 here is CASSQAEAGMYEQYF. Here the CDR3 DNA reads TGTGCCAGCAGTCAGGCGGAGGCAGGGATGTACGAGCAGTACTTC.

The rearrangement joins TRBV6-1 to TRBJ2-6, with 10 bases matching TRBD2. CDR3 size: 18 residues. The junction had 6 bases not matched to a gene; V was cut back by 4 bases and J by 0 bases. Germline lookup yields CDR1 MNHNS and CDR2 SASEGT. CDR3 DNA sequence: TGTGCCAGCAGTGGGGGACTAGCGATAGGCTCTGGGGCCAACGTCCTGACTTTC. Protein product: CASSGGLAIGSGANVLTF.